This T cell receptor (beta chain) came from a study of blood T cells in healthy people across ages. The authors ran a second PCR of roughly 6 to 12 cycles using a sample-barcoded 5' primer and a J-beta primer mix. TCRdb reanalysed the 5' RACE reads using MiXCR and keeps one entry per CDR3 protein. This sample carries about 800,000 distinct CDR3 sequences, approximately 25% of them seen once, and the ten largest clones take approximately 3.7%. This CDR3 has 14 residues. In germline, CDR1 is SGHVS, CDR2 FQNEAQ. J lost 5 bases, V lost 7 bases, and 8 bases had no gene match. These data were likewise used in another study, on T cells of mothers and their children.

This chain links TRBV7-8 with TRBJ2-4; 7 positions agree with TRBD1. Source material: blood. The TCR originated in a boy between 10 and 17 years old in good health. CDR3 coding DNA: TGTGCCAGCACCAAAGGGGGCATAGAAAACATTCAGTACTTC. Translated: CASTKGGIENIQYF.